Listed here is a single TCR beta chain. As yet, its antigen is unknown. This record comes from a study of T cell responses to AZD1222 COVID-19 vaccine. Study findings and constraints: Spike-specific TCR depth and breadth grew after two AZD1222 doses.

This CDR3 region has 16 residues. V lost 5 bases, J lost 1 base, and 7 bases stayed unmatched. Germline V gene data show CDR1 as PRHDT and CDR2 as FYEKMQ (reference sequence). The table came from immunoSEQ multiplex PCR; TCRdb's copy has only in-frame clones and leaves some out. The sample lists 80,000 or so clones, about three quarters seen once, with roughly 28% in the top ten. The specimen was peripheral blood, collected 28 days after the second dose of the MenACWY control vaccine. The clonotype originates from an adult who received the MenACWY meningococcal vaccine as a control. The J gene is TRBJ2-1, the V gene TRBV13; 8 nucleotides align to TRBD2. The CDR3 loop reads CASSALGGRSYNEQFF. The DNA for the CDR3 is TGTGCCAGCAGCGCGTTAGGCGGGAGGTCCTACAATGAGCAGTTCTTC.